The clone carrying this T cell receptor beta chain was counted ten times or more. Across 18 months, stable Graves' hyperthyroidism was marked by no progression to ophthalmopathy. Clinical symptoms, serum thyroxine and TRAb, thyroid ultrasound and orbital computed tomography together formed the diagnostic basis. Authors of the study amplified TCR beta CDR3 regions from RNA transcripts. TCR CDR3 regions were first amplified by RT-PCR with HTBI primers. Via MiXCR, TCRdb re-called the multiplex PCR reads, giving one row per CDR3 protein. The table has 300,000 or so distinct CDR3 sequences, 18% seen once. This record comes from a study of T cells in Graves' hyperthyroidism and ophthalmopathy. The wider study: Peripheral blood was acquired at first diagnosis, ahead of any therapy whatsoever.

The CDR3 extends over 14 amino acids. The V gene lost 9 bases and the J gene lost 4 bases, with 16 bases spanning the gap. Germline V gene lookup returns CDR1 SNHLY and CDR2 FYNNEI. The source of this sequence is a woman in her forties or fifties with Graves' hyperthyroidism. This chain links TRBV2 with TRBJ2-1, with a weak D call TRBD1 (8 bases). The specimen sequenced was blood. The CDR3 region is CASWGGDRYNEQFF. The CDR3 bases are TGTGCCAGTTGGGGGGGGGACAGGTACAATGAGCAGTTCTTC.